This T cell receptor (beta chain) emerged from a study of shared clonotypes between healthy human individuals. Background on the study: CD4 naive cells filled three plates per donor, CD4 memory three, CD8 naive two and CD8 memory one.

The CDR3 has 14 amino acids. With 5 bases clipped from V and 2 bases from J, the junction kept 3 bases outside the gene matches. CDR1 and CDR2 (germline): SGHVS, FNYEAQ. Donation came from healthy HIV-negative adults that had no recent acute infections or vaccinations. On sorted subsets, replicate PCRs used approximately 200 ng DNA, or 25,000 to 35,000 T cell genomes. The data were produced by immunoSEQ multiplex PCR, yet TCRdb's version contains in-frame clones alone and is incomplete. In the table there are a few million clones, approximately 95% of which are singletons. This TCR came from a man between 18 and 29 years old in good health. The chain employs TRBV7-6 and TRBJ2-7, with TRBD2 matching over 10 bases. What was sequenced was naive CD4+ T cells sorted from blood. Subset defined: CD45RA+ positively selected. Here the CDR3 reads CASSVTSGAYEQYF. The CDR3 nucleotides are TGTGCCAGCAGCGTAACTAGCGGGGCCTACGAGCAGTACTTC.